Listed here are 9 T cell receptor beta chains from one sample, sequenced in a study of T cell responses to AZD1222 COVID-19 vaccine (dated by TCRdb to about 2021). The method was the immunoSEQ multiplex PCR assay. Here the immuneACCESS table is served through TCRdb, limited to in-frame sequences with V and J called. Missing clones are a known gap in these copies; in checked studies unresolved V genes cover under half, and the rest lacks a known reason. The sample table lists 150,000 or so clones, about 92% of them with a count of one. 5% to 6.5% of the sample is in the top ten clones. The time point label, read with the paper, signifies: about 28 days (+/-7) after the second vaccine dose. This material consisted of peripheral blood, taken 28 days after the second AZD1222 dose. These receptors all come from an adult who received the AZD1222 COVID-19 vaccine.

The chain uses TRBV12-3 or TRBV12-4 and TRBJ1-1, with D maybe TRBD1 (6 bases). Deletions cut 5 bases from V and 8 bases from J, with 15 bases between. The CDR3 covers 13 residues. CDR3 coding DNA: TGTGCCAGCAGTCCCACAGGGAAGGCAGAAGCTTTCTTT. This sequence encodes CASSPTGKAEAFF.

The chain has TRBV2 and TRBJ1-2, with D possibly being TRBD1 (5 bases). The V end was cut by 5 bases, the J end by 4 bases, with 17 bases between. The germline CDR1 and CDR2 sequences are SNHLY and FYNNEI. The CDR3 length is 15 residues. As DNA, the CDR3 is TGTGCCAGCAGTCCGTCTGCCTCAGGGCTCTATGGCTACACCTTC. Translated: CASSPSASGLYGYTF. Drawing the rest from reference TRBV2 and TRBJ1-2, the complete variable domain is EPEVTQTPSHQVTQMGQEVILRCVPISNHLYFYWYRQILGQKVEFLVSFYNNEISEKSEIFDDQFSVERPDGSNFTLKIRSTKLEDSAMYFCASSPSASGLYGYTFGSGTRLTVV.

The chain combines TRBV7-2 with TRBJ1-4; weak D call: TRBD1 (6 bases). CDR1 SGHTA and CDR2 FQGNSA come from the germline V gene. Trimming took off 5 bases at V and 0 bases at J, with 13 bases between the two ends. This CDR3 region has 16 residues. The CDR3 nucleotides are TGTGCCAGCAGCCCTGGGGGGGCTTCAACTAATGAAAAACTGTTTTTT. Translating gives CASSPGGASTNEKLFF.

The rearrangement links TRBV27 to TRBJ1-2; 8 nucleotides agree with TRBD1. CDR1 is MNHEY, CDR2 SMNVEV, per germline (reference sequence). The CDR3 covers 13 residues. V shed 6 bases, J shed 7 bases, and the junction held 7 bases outside the gene matches. The CDR3 loop reads CASSRDRNSGYTF. The CDR3 DNA follows: TGTGCCAGCAGCCGGGACAGGAACAGTGGCTACACCTTC.

The V and J genes are TRBV23-1 and TRBJ1-2; D gene ambiguous. TRBV23-1 is sorted into the ORF group, with uncertain function. The V end lost 7 bases, the J end lost 2 bases, and 14 bases lay between the germline ends. The CDR3 runs 14 residues. In DNA form, the CDR3 reads TGCGCCAGCACCGTCCGGGAGGTGAACTATGGCTACACCTTC. It yields the protein CASTVREVNYGYTF.

The chain combines TRBV7-3 with TRBJ2-1, with 10 bases fitting TRBD2. The V segment lost 3 bases and the J segment 7 bases; nucleotides outside the gene matches: 3. Looked up from germline, CDR1 is SGHTA and CDR2 is FQGTGA. The CDR3 sequence is 14 residues long. CDR3 sequence: CASSFSGRFNEQFF. DNA of the CDR3: TGTGCCAGCAGCTTTAGCGGGAGGTTTAATGAGCAGTTCTTC.

The chain combines TRBV27 with TRBJ2-7; maybe TRBD1 (6 bases). The CDR3 has 16 residues. The V end lost 0 bases, the J end lost 3 bases, and 15 bases lay between the germline ends. CDR1 is MNHEY and CDR2 is SMNVEV in the germline V gene (reference sequence). The CDR3 here is CASSLSGQRPSYEQYF. DNA for the CDR3: TGTGCCAGCAGTTTATCCGGACAGCGACCCAGCTACGAGCAGTACTTC.

The chain carries TRBV11-2 and TRBJ2-1; tentatively, D is TRBD2 (6 bases). The germline V and J ends were trimmed by 6 bases and 7 bases, with 19 bases remaining between them. The CDR3 consists of 15 residues. CDR1 and CDR2 from the germline V gene are SGHAT and FQNNGV. The CDR3, as DNA: TGTGCCAGCAGTTTACTTAGCGGTCTGGGGAATGAGCAGTTCTTC. Encoded protein: CASSLLSGLGNEQFF. Supplemented by reference TRBV11-2 and TRBJ2-1, the full variable domain reads EAGVAQSPRYKIIEKRQSVAFWCNPISGHATLYWYQQILGQGPKLLIQFQNNGVVDDSQLPKDRFSAERLKGVDSTLKIQPAKLEDSAVYLCASSLLSGLGNEQFFGPGTRLTVL.

Only one count was recorded for this clone. The chain is built from TRBV10-3 and TRBJ2-7; 10 nucleotides line up with TRBD2. The CDR3 has 15 amino acids. Per germline, CDR1 ENHRY and CDR2 SYGVKD. The V gene end was trimmed by 6 bases and the J gene end by 1 base; junction bases not matched to a gene: 6. CDR3 sequence (DNA): TGTGCCATCAGGCCCGGACTAGCGGTTTCCTACGAGCAGTACTTC. It translates to CAIRPGLAVSYEQYF.